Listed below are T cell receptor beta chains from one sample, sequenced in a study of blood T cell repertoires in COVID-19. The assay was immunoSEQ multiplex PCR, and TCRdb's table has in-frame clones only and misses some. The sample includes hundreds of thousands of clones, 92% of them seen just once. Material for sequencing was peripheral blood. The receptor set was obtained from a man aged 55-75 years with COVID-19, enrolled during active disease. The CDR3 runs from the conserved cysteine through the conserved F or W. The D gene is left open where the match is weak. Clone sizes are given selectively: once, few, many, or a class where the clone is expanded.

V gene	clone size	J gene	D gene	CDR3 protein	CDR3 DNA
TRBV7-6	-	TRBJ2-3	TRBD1	CASSSVGAGGPDTQYF	TGTGCCAGCAGCTCCGTCGGGGCAGGGGGTCCAGATACGCAGTATTTT
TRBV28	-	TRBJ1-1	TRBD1	CASSGGQANTEAFF	TGTGCCAGCAGTGGCGGACAGGCCAACACTGAAGCTTTCTTT
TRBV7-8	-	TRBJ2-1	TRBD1	CASSLGGQAEQFF	TGTGCCAGCAGCTTAGGAGGACAGGCAGAGCAGTTCTTC
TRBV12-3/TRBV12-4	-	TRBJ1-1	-	CASSSQGNTEAFF	TGTGCCAGCAGTTCCCAGGGTAACACTGAAGCTTTCTTT
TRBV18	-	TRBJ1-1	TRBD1	CASAKTTGGFDTEAFF	TGTGCCAGCGCCAAAACGACAGGGGGCTTCGACACTGAAGCTTTCTTT
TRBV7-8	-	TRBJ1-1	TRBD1	CASSLGDRRSRVNTEAFF	TGTGCCAGCAGCTTAGGGGACAGGAGATCAAGAGTGAACACTGAAGCTTTCTTT
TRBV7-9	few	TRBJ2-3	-	CASSRTPRDTQYF	TGTGCCAGCTCCCGGACTCCACGAGATACGCAGTATTTT
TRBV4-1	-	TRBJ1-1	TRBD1	CASWDREGGRTEAFF	TGCGCCAGCTGGGACAGGGAAGGAGGACGCACTGAAGCTTTCTTT
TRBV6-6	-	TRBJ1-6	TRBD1	CASSSDRGPNNSPLHF	TGTGCCAGCAGTAGCGACAGGGGGCCTAATAATTCACCCCTCCACTTT
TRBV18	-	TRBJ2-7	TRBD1	CASSPPPSGQAPFF	TGTGCCAGCTCACCGCCCCCTTCTGGACAGGCCCCTTTCTTC
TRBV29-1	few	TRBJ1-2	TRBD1	CSVKRTGRYGYTF	TGCAGCGTGAAAAGGACAGGGCGGTATGGCTACACCTTC
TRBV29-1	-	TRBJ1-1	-	CSVGGGLNTEAFF	TGCAGCGTTGGTGGAGGATTGAACACTGAAGCTTTCTTT
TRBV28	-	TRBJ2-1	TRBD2	CASSGGASGRIGNEQFF	TGTGCCAGCAGTGGGGGGGCTAGCGGGAGAATAGGGAATGAGCAGTTCTTC
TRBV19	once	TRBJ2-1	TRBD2	CASRVTSGGVREQFF	TGTGCCAGTAGGGTGACTAGCGGGGGAGTCCGTGAGCAGTTCTTC
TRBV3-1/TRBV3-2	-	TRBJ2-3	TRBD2	CASSQEGTSVTDTQYF	TGTGCCAGCAGCCAAGAGGGGACTAGCGTGACAGATACGCAGTATTTT
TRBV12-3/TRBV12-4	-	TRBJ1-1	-	CASSLVRGEAFF	TGTGCCAGCAGTTTAGTCAGGGGAGAGGCTTTCTTT
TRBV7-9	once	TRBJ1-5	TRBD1	CASSGRGGQPQHF	TGTGCCAGCAGCGGACGAGGGGGCCAGCCCCAGCATTTT
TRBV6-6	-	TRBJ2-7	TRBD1	CASSPGTAYEQYF	TGTGCCAGCAGTCCCGGGACAGCCTACGAGCAGTACTTC
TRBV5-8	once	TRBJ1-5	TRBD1	CASREPGTGRVQPQHF	TGTGCCAGCAGAGAGCCCGGGACAGGGAGGGTCCAGCCCCAGCATTTT
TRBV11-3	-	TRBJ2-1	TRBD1	CASSPTRTGYNEQFF	TGTGCCAGCAGCCCCACCCGGACAGGGTACAATGAGCAGTTCTTC
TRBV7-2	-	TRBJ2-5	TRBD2	CASSLVAGGLQETQYF	TGTGCCAGCAGCTTAGTAGCGGGGGGGCTCCAAGAGACCCAGTACTTC
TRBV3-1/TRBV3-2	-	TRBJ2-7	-	CASSQVNLLSYEQYF	TGTGCCAGCAGCCAAGTAAACTTGCTCTCCTACGAGCAGTACTTC
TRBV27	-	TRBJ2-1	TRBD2	CASSHSGRAYNEQFF	TGTGCCAGCAGTCACAGCGGGAGGGCCTACAATGAGCAGTTCTTC
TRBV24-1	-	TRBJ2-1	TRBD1	CATSDPGQGTIF	TGTGCCACCAGTGATCCGGGACAGGGGACGATCTTC
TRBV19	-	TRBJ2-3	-	CATEGSPLTDTQYF	TGTGCCACTGAGGGCTCCCCTCTCACAGATACGCAGTATTTT
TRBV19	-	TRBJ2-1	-	CASSNLQRTYNEQFF	TGTGCCAGTAGTAATCTTCAGCGGACTTACAATGAGCAGTTCTTC
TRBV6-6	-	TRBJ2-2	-	CASRGGWNGELFF	TGTGCCAGCAGGGGAGGCTGGAACGGGGAGCTGTTTTTT
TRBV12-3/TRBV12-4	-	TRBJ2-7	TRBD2	CASSLLAGNEQYF	TGTGCCAGCAGTTTACTAGCGGGAAACGAGCAGTACTTC
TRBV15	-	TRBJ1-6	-	CATSTGVPSYNSPLHF	TGTGCCACCAGCACGGGGGTCCCCTCCTATAATTCACCCCTCCACTTT
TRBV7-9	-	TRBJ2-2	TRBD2	CARTGGAGELFF	TGTGCCAGGACGGGAGGCGCCGGGGAGCTGTTTTTT
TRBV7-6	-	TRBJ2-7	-	CASSLFPRPQGAYEQYF	TGTGCCAGCAGCTTATTCCCTCGCCCGCAGGGTGCCTACGAGCAGTACTTC
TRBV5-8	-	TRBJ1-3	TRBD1	CASSAGQASSGNTIYF	TGTGCCAGCAGCGCCGGACAGGCGAGCTCTGGAAACACCATATATTTT
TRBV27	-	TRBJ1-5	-	CASSLQGSRPQHF	TGTGCCAGCAGTTTACAAGGGAGTCGGCCCCAGCATTTT
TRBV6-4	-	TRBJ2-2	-	CASRQGPITGELFF	TGTGCCAGCAGACAGGGACCGATCACCGGGGAGCTGTTTTTT
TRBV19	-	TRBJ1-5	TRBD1	CASSWDRNQPQHF	TGTGCCAGTAGTTGGGACAGAAATCAGCCCCAGCATTTT
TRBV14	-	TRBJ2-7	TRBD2	CASSQGQREFSYEQYF	TGTGCCAGCAGCCAAGGCCAGCGGGAATTCTCCTACGAGCAGTACTTC
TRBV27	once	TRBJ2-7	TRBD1	CASSLRTGGSYEQYF	TGTGCCAGCAGTCTGCGGACAGGGGGTTCGTACGAGCAGTACTTC